The 10 T cell receptor beta chains below all came from one sample that was sequenced in a study of blood T cell repertoires in COVID-19 (dated by TCRdb to the early 2020s). The protocol used for the library was the immunoSEQ multiplex PCR assay. The immuneACCESS repertoire file appears here via TCRdb, limited to in-frame rearrangements. These files lack a portion of the clones; in checked studies, under half of the deficit traces to unresolved V genes, and the cause of the others is not known. For this sample there are roughly 280,000 clones; around 89% appear just once. The top ten constitute over 4% of the sample. The sequenced sample consisted of PBMCs or T cells enriched from blood (not recorded which). The receptors originated from a woman aged 25 to 39 with acute COVID-19.

V is TRBV25-1 and J is TRBJ2-2, with D perhaps matching TRBD1 (5 bases). There are 15 residues in the CDR3. V dropped 1 base and J dropped 3 bases, with 9 bases sitting between them. CDR1 and CDR2 from the germline V gene are MGHDK and SYGVNS. CDR3 DNA: TGTGCCAGCAGTGAATCCGGACACTACACCGGGGAGCTGTTTTTT. Encoded protein: CASSESGHYTGELFF.

This chain links TRBV29-1 with TRBJ2-1; D is unresolved. The germline V and J ends were trimmed by 0 bases and 8 bases, with 11 bases remaining between them. From germline, CDR1 is SQVTM and CDR2 ANQGSEA. This CDR3 contains 13 residues. CDR3 protein: CSVEEPGGYEQFF. CDR3 bases: TGCAGCGTTGAAGAACCGGGTGGATATGAGCAGTTCTTC.

This clone came up once. The CDR3 DNA reads TGTGCCAGCAGTTTCAGCGTATACAATGAGCAGTTCTTC. It specifies CASSFSVYNEQFF. The chain carries TRBV28 and TRBJ2-1, with D uncertain. CDR1 and CDR2 (germline): MDHEN, SYDVKM. CDR3 length: 13 amino acids. V lost 3 bases and J lost 4, with 7 bases in between.

The chain is built from TRBV7-9 and TRBJ2-5; D is uncertain. The CDR3 is 12 amino acids. CDR1 and CDR2 from the germline V gene are SEHNR and FQNEAQ (reference sequence). Trimming took 4 bases from V and 14 from J, leaving 17 bases between them. The CDR3 DNA reads as TGTGCCAGCAGCTCCCGACGACACGATCCCTACTTC. It codes for CASSSRRHDPYF.

The rearrangement joins TRBV5-1 to TRBJ2-7; TRBD2 agrees at 12 bases. With 4 bases clipped from V and 1 base from J, the junction kept 6 bases outside the gene matches. The CDR3 length is 16 residues. In germline, CDR1 is SGHRS, CDR2 YFSETQ. The CDR3, as DNA: TGCGCCAGCAGCCCCGCCGGGACTAGCGGGTCCTACGAGCAGTACTTC. This codes for CASSPAGTSGSYEQYF.

The gene calls are TRBV5-3 and TRBJ2-4, with 9 bases fitting TRBD2. TRBV5-3 is an ORF for which the function is uncertain. The CDR3 sequence is 17 residues long. J gave up 0 bases and V 5 bases, and 9 bases lay outside the gene matches. CDR3 amino acids: CARRNRTSELAKNIQYF. The DNA for the CDR3 is TGTGCCAGAAGAAACCGGACTAGCGAGCTAGCCAAAAACATTCAGTACTTC.

This sequence joins TRBV5-1 and TRBJ2-1; TRBD1 might be the D (6 bases). The CDR3 is made up of 17 amino acids. V dropped 1 base and J dropped 0 bases, with 14 bases sitting between them. The germline V gene encodes CDR1 SGHRS and CDR2 YFSETQ. CDR3 DNA: TGCGCCAGCAGCTTGAAGGGACAAATGAGCTCCTACAATGAGCAGTTCTTC. Translating it yields CASSLKGQMSSYNEQFF.

This clone was observed once. The rearrangement uses TRBV2 and TRBJ1-2; 7 bases agree with TRBD1. The CDR3 runs to 16 residues. From germline, CDR1 is SNHLY and CDR2 FYNNEI. The ends lost 0 bases at V and 4 bases at J; junction bases unmatched: 8. CDR3 in DNA: TGTGCCAGCAGTGAAGCGTCACAGGGGAATCTCTATGGCTACACCTTC. Its translation is CASSEASQGNLYGYTF.

This clone was detected once. V gene TRBV11-2 combines with J gene TRBJ2-1, with 7 bases that match TRBD2. With 6 bases clipped from V and 3 bases from J, the junction kept 8 bases outside the gene matches. The CDR3 totals 15 residues. Germline CDR1 and CDR2: SGHAT and FQNNGV. The CDR3 nucleotides read TGTGCCAGCAGGAACTCAGCGGGGCACTACAATGAGCAGTTCTTC. It yields the protein CASRNSAGHYNEQFF. The full variable domain, rest sourced from reference TRBV11-2 and TRBJ2-1, is EAGVAQSPRYKIIEKRQSVAFWCNPISGHATLYWYQQILGQGPKLLIQFQNNGVVDDSQLPKDRFSAERLKGVDSTLKIQPAKLEDSAVYLCASRNSAGHYNEQFFGPGTRLTVL.

The chain combines TRBV29-1 with TRBJ2-3; tentative D call: TRBD2 (7 bases). The CDR3 spans 14 residues. CDR1 is SQVTM, CDR2 ANQGSEA, per germline. V was trimmed by 7 bases and J by 0 bases, leaving 14 bases between them. CDR3 nucleotides: TGCAGCGCCGCGGGGGCCTCTAGCACAGATACGCAGTATTTT. This codes for CSAAGASSTDTQYF.